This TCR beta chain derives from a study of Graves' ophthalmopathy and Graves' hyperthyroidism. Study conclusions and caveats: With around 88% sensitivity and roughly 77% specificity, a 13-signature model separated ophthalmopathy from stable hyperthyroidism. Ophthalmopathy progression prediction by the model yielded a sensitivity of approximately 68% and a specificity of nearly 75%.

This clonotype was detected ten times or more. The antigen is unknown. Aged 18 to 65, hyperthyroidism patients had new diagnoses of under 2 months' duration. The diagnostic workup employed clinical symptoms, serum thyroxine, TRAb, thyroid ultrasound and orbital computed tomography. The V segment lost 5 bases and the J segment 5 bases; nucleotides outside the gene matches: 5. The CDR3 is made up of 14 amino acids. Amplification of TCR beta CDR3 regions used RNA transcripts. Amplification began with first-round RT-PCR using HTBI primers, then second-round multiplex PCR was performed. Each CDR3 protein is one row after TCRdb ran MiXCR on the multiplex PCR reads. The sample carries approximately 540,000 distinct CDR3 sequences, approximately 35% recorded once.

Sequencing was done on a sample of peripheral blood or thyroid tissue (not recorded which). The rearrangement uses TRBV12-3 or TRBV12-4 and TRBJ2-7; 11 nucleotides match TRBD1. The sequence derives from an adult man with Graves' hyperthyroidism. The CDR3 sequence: CASSRTGGLDEQYF. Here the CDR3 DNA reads TGTGCCAGCAGTAGGACAGGGGGCTTAGACGAGCAGTACTTC.